These 8 T cell receptor beta chains came from one sample sequenced in a study of T-cell memory formation after mild COVID-19. TCRdb called the 5' RACE reads again in MiXCR, with one record for every CDR3 protein. Among fewer than 250,000 distinct CDR3 sequences listed, about 16% were seen once. Sequencing input: PBMCs or a T cell subset sorted from them (not recorded which). The origin of the receptors is an adult woman who had mild COVID-19 (a few samples of this study predate the infection). Cell type and time point are not known.

This clonotype was seen only a few times. This chain joins TRBV23-1 and TRBJ2-5, with 11 bases matching TRBD2. TRBV23-1 is an ORF for which the function is uncertain. The CDR3 has 14 amino acids. The CDR3 spells CANRASGRTGTQYF. The DNA of the CDR3 is TGCGCAAACAGAGCTAGCGGGAGGACTGGGACCCAGTACTTC.

This clonotype was seen repeatedly, ten times or more. V and J are TRBV20-1 and TRBJ2-7; D may be TRBD2 (5 bases). Germline CDR1 is DFQATT and CDR2 is SNEGSKA (reference sequence). The CDR3 sequence is 16 residues long. The germline V and J ends were trimmed by 3 bases and 2 bases, with 20 bases remaining between them. CDR3 sequence reads: CSASLDGGSPPYEQYF. The CDR3 DNA is TGCAGTGCTAGTTTAGACGGCGGGTCTCCGCCCTACGAGCAGTACTTC.

This clonotype occurred many times. The genes are TRBV19 and TRBJ2-1, with TRBD1 identical over 8 bases. CDR1 LNHDA and CDR2 SQIVND come from the germline V gene (reference sequence). V dropped 7 bases and J dropped 4; count of bases not matched to a gene: 6. This CDR3 contains 14 residues. CDR3 in DNA: TGTGCCAGTAATCCAGGGGGCTTTTACAATGAGCAGTTCTTC. This gives the protein CASNPGGFYNEQFF. The full variable domain, with the rest looked up from reference TRBV19 and TRBJ2-1, is DGGITQSPKYLFRKEGQNVTLSCEQNLNHDAMYWYRQDPGQGLRLIYYSQIVNDFQKGDIAEGYSVSREKKESFPLTVTSAQKNPTAFYLCASNPGGFYNEQFFGPGTRLTVL.

The chain uses TRBV20-1 and TRBJ2-3, with 14 bases lining up with TRBD2. Germline CDR1 reads DFQATT; CDR2 reads SNEGSKA (reference sequence). J gave up 2 bases and V 6 bases, and 7 bases lay outside the gene matches. The CDR3 runs 16 residues. Here the CDR3 reads CSASPTSGRATDTQYF. The CDR3 bases are TGCAGTGCCAGCCCGACTAGCGGGAGGGCCACAGATACGCAGTATTTT.

This clonotype was found a few times. CDR3 region: CASSPTTSGSGEQFF. The DNA of the CDR3 is TGCGCCAGCAGCCCAACGACTAGCGGGAGTGGTGAGCAGTTCTTC. The chain is built from TRBV4-3 and TRBJ2-1; 12 bases agree with TRBD2. After removal of 4 bases from V and 9 bases from J, the junction contained 7 bases not matched to a gene. This CDR3 is built from 15 residues. Germline V gene sequence: CDR1 LGHNA, CDR2 YSLEER.

This chain connects TRBV24-1 to TRBJ1-5; the D gene is possibly TRBD1 (5 bases). The CDR3 contains 16 residues. Germline V gives CDR1 KGHDR, CDR2 SFDVKD. The germline V and J ends were trimmed by 4 bases and 6 bases, with 18 bases remaining between them. The CDR3, as DNA: TGTGCCACCAGTGACTCTAGGACGTACGGGGGTCAGCCCCAGCATTTT. Its translation is CATSDSRTYGGQPQHF.

V is TRBV4-2 and J is TRBJ2-5, with 7 bases that match TRBD2. V lost 2 bases to trimming and J lost 5 bases; unmatched junction nucleotides: 2. There are 13 residues in the CDR3. In germline, CDR1 is LGHNA, CDR2 YNFKEQ. CDR3 sequence reads: CASSQFGGETQYF. For the CDR3, the DNA is TGTGCCAGCAGCCAATTCGGGGGGGAGACCCAGTACTTC.

The genes are TRBV20-1 and TRBJ2-6; 7 bases line up with TRBD1. V gave up 0 bases and J gave up 4 bases; unmatched junction bases: 3. There are 15 residues in the CDR3. The germline V gene encodes CDR1 DFQATT and CDR2 SNEGSKA (reference sequence). The chain's CDR3 is CSARDRGTGANVLTF. DNA for the CDR3: TGCAGTGCTAGAGACAGGGGGACCGGGGCCAACGTCCTGACTTTC.